The next 29 T cell receptor beta chains were all read from a single sample in a study of blood T cell repertoires in COVID-19. Profiling relied on immunoSEQ multiplex PCR, and the TCRdb table lists in-frame clones only, not all of them. Found here are 150,000 to 200,000 clones, 70% to 90% of them singletons; the top ten hold roughly 9.7%. Sequenced material: peripheral blood. The receptor source for this set is a human donor with active or convalescent COVID-19. The donor label of this sample is uncertain.

The CDR3 nucleotides read TGTGCCACCGGGACAGGAACTAACTATGGCTACACCTTC. Translated: CATGTGTNYGYTF. This rearrangement joins TRBV10-3 to TRBJ1-2; 8 positions match TRBD1. The V gene end was trimmed by 10 bases and the J gene end by 0 bases; junction bases not matched to a gene: 4. This CDR3 is 13 amino acids long. Germline CDR1 ENHRY, CDR2 SYGVKD.

The genes are TRBV2 and TRBJ2-4; TRBD2 is a possible D gene (8 bases). Between the trimmed V and J ends, which lost 6 bases and 0 bases, there was a span of 15 bases. The germline gives CDR1 SNHLY, CDR2 FYNNEI. The CDR3 extends over 16 amino acids. CDR3 bases: TGTGCCAGCAGACAGGGGCTAGCGGGAGCCAAAAACATTCAGTACTTC. This sequence encodes CASRQGLAGAKNIQYF.

The V call is TRBV2, the J call TRBJ2-6, with TRBD2 matching over 10 bases. The CDR3 is 18 amino acids. J was trimmed by 1 base and V by 5 bases; bases with no gene match: 8. Germline CDR1 reads SNHLY; CDR2 reads FYNNEI. CDR3 bases: TGTGCCAGCAGTCCCCCAGCGGGGGGGGGATCTGGGGCCAACGTCCTGACTTTC. This codes for CASSPPAGGGSGANVLTF. The full variable domain, with the rest looked up from reference TRBV2 and TRBJ2-6, is EPEVTQTPSHQVTQMGQEVILRCVPISNHLYFYWYRQILGQKVEFLVSFYNNEISEKSEIFDDQFSVERPDGSNFTLKIRSTKLEDSAMYFCASSPPAGGGSGANVLTFGAGSRLTVL.

CDR3 in DNA: TGTGCCAGTAGTACCTCGGGATACCACGGAAACACCATATATTTT. Translated: CASSTSGYHGNTIYF. This chain links TRBV19 with TRBJ1-3, with D unclear. V lost 4 bases and J 4 bases, leaving 14 bases between the germline ends. CDR3 length: 15 amino acids. Per germline, CDR1 LNHDA and CDR2 SQIVND (reference sequence).

The CDR3 coding sequence is TGTGCCAGCAGTCCAGACAGGGTACTGGGAAACACCATATATTTT. This translates into CASSPDRVLGNTIYF. The chain joins TRBV27 to TRBJ1-3; 7 positions match TRBD1. V trimming: 5 bases; J trimming: 4 bases; junction bases outside the gene matches: 8. Germline values: CDR1 MNHEY, CDR2 SMNVEV (reference sequence). The CDR3 has 15 residues.

V usage is TRBV7-2 and J usage is TRBJ2-1, with 11 bases that match TRBD2. Germline loops: CDR1 SGHTA, CDR2 FQGNSA. The V segment lost 5 bases and the J segment 6 bases; nucleotides outside the gene matches: 18. CDR3 length: 19 residues. This CDR3 is CASSPLAGGLTLHSNEQFF. CDR3 nucleotides: TGTGCCAGCAGCCCTTTAGCGGGAGGGCTCACGTTGCATTCCAATGAGCAGTTCTTC.

J is TRBJ2-3 and V is TRBV9; 16 nucleotides agree with TRBD2. The CDR3 runs 18 residues. CDR1 and CDR2 (germline): SGDLS, YYNGEE. The trim removed 3 bases at V and 2 bases at J, leaving 6 bases unmatched. For the CDR3, the DNA is TGTGCCAGCAGCGCTCCGGGACTAGCGGGGGGGCTCACAGATACGCAGTATTTT. Amino acids: CASSAPGLAGGLTDTQYF.

The gene calls are TRBV7-6 and TRBJ2-1, with D tentatively TRBD2 (6 bases). The germline V gene has CDR1 SGHVS and CDR2 FNYEAQ. CDR3 length equals 16 residues. With 0 bases removed from V and 10 bases from J, the gap between germline ends came to 19 bases. The DNA for the CDR3 is TGTGCCAGCAGCTTAGCGGGAGCCTACCGGGGACTCGAGCAGTTCTTC. The encoded protein is CASSLAGAYRGLEQFF.

J is TRBJ1-2 and V is TRBV28, with 9 bases aligning to TRBD1. The V gene's germline CDR1 is MDHEN and CDR2 SYDVKM. Trimming cost V 4 bases and J 4 bases; bases outside gene matches: 4. The CDR3 has 14 amino acids. The CDR3 is CASSSDRGAYGYTF. The CDR3 coding sequence is TGTGCCAGCAGTTCCGACAGGGGGGCCTATGGCTACACCTTC.

V gene TRBV27 combines with J gene TRBJ1-1, with TRBD1 as a possible D gene (6 bases). This CDR3 comprises 14 residues. The V gene's germline CDR1 is MNHEY and CDR2 SMNVEV (reference sequence). Trimming shortened V by 4 bases and J by 1 base, and 10 bases separated the two germline ends. The CDR3 bases are TGTGCCAGCAGTTGGTTAGGGGGGAACACTGAAGCTTTCTTT. Protein sequence: CASSWLGGNTEAFF.

The chain couples TRBV7-9 to TRBJ2-3, with 7 bases lining up with TRBD1. In germline, CDR1 is SEHNR, CDR2 FQNEAQ (reference sequence). This CDR3 is built from 13 residues. The J segment lost 1 base and the V segment lost 8 bases, leaving 3 bases of the junction unmatched. As DNA, the CDR3 is TGTGCCAGCTCTAGGGGGCGCACAGATACGCAGTATTTT. Protein: CASSRGRTDTQYF.

J is TRBJ2-1 and V is TRBV6-5, with D unclear. V lost 2 bases and J lost 0, with 8 bases in between. The V gene's germline CDR1 is MNHEY and CDR2 SVGAGI. The length of the CDR3 is 15 residues. The CDR3 nucleotides are TGTGCCAGCAGTTACGTGGAGAGCTCCTACAATGAGCAGTTCTTC. It is translated as CASSYVESSYNEQFF.

CDR3 loop: CASSLEPGLVALAKNIQYF. The DNA of the CDR3 is TGTGCCAGCAGCTTAGAACCGGGACTAGTAGCACTAGCCAAAAACATTCAGTACTTC. The rearrangement uses TRBV7-9 and TRBJ2-4; 8 bases agree with TRBD2. The ends lost 1 base at V and 0 bases at J; junction bases unmatched: 11. The CDR3 is made up of 19 amino acids. Germline CDR1 reads SEHNR; CDR2 reads FQNEAQ (reference sequence).

The chain uses TRBV3-1 (or the pseudogene TRBV3-2) and TRBJ1-5; 9 bases are a match to TRBD1. The CDR3 runs 16 residues. CDR1 LGHDT and CDR2 YNNKEL come from the germline V gene (reference sequence). The V segment lost 1 base and the J segment 7 bases; nucleotides outside the gene matches: 8. This chain's CDR3 is CASSQVRDREKQPQHF. CDR3 sequence (DNA): TGTGCCAGCAGCCAAGTCAGGGACAGGGAGAAACAGCCCCAGCATTTT.

This clone was observed a handful of times. The CDR3 sequence is CASSIRSTQQETQYF. The CDR3 region has the DNA TGTGCCAGTAGTATCCGATCAACACAGCAAGAGACCCAGTACTTC. This chain joins TRBV19 and TRBJ2-5, with no clear D. CDR1 and CDR2 from the germline V gene are LNHDA and SQIVND (reference sequence). The CDR3 extends over 15 amino acids. Trimming pared 3 bases from V and 2 bases from J, leaving 13 bases between.

CDR3 sequence (DNA): TGTGCCAGCAGCACTCGGACAGAGTACTATGGCTACACCTTC. Amino acids: CASSTRTEYYGYTF. V and J are TRBV13 and TRBJ1-2; tentatively, D is TRBD1 (6 bases). Germline CDR1 reads PRHDT; CDR2 reads FYEKMQ (reference sequence). The CDR3 runs to 14 residues. Trimming removed 5 bases from V and 3 bases from J, with 13 bases in between.

The rearrangement joins TRBV3-1 (or the pseudogene TRBV3-2) to TRBJ2-5; 9 bases align to TRBD1. In germline, CDR1 is LGHDT, CDR2 YNNKEL (reference sequence). The CDR3 length is 19 residues. J gave up 2 bases and V 0 bases, and 13 bases lay outside the gene matches. This CDR3 is CASSQDSGQGGIAQETQYF. CDR3 DNA: TGTGCCAGCAGCCAAGATTCGGGACAGGGCGGGATAGCGCAAGAGACCCAGTACTTC.

This chain joins TRBV29-1 and TRBJ2-6; tentative D call: TRBD1 (7 bases). V was cut by 6 bases and J by 4 bases, with 13 bases left in between. Germline V gives CDR1 SQVTM, CDR2 ANQGSEA. The CDR3 spans 14 residues. The chain's CDR3 is CSVQGGRGANVLTF. The CDR3 nucleotides are TGCAGCGTCCAGGGGGGAAGGGGGGCCAACGTCCTGACTTTC.

The sample holds one count of this clone. The genes are TRBV4-3 and TRBJ1-1; a possible D gene is TRBD1 (5 bases). The CDR3 has 17 amino acids. Trimming removed 0 bases at V and 0 bases at J, with 14 bases between. CDR1 and CDR2 from the germline V gene are LGHNA and YSLEER. CDR3 coding DNA: TGCGCCAGCAGCCAAGATCCTAGTGGGACTATGAACACTGAAGCTTTCTTT. It is translated as CASSQDPSGTMNTEAFF.

This chain joins TRBV4-2 and TRBJ2-5; D possibly corresponds to TRBD1 (5 bases). Per germline, CDR1 LGHNA and CDR2 YNFKEQ. V gave up 4 bases and J gave up 2 bases, with 14 bases separating them. CDR3 length equals 15 residues. In DNA, the CDR3 is TGTGCCAGCAGCCGATCCCTGACAGTACAAGAGACCCAGTACTTC. Protein product: CASSRSLTVQETQYF.

The chain is built from TRBV7-9 and TRBJ1-1; D not resolved. The CDR3 extends over 14 amino acids. V lost 5 bases and J 6 bases, leaving 16 bases between the germline ends. The germline V gene encodes CDR1 SEHNR and CDR2 FQNEAQ (reference sequence). The CDR3: CASSPPGMEAEAFF. The CDR3 bases are TGTGCCAGCAGCCCTCCGGGCATGGAGGCTGAAGCTTTCTTT.

This chain uses TRBV24-1 with TRBJ2-3; D is possibly TRBD2 (6 bases). Germline V gene sequence: CDR1 KGHDR, CDR2 SFDVKD. The CDR3 covers 12 residues. Trimming removed 5 bases from V and 6 bases from J, with 8 bases in between. The chain's CDR3 is CATSVSGDTQYF. The CDR3 DNA reads TGTGCCACCAGTGTCAGCGGGGATACGCAGTATTTT.

The V gene is TRBV24-1, the J gene TRBJ1-2; D unclear. CDR3 length equals 14 residues. Germline V gene lookup returns CDR1 KGHDR and CDR2 SFDVKD. V lost 0 bases, J lost 1 base, and 5 bases lay in between. CDR3 loop: CATSDLQRNYGYTF. The CDR3, as DNA: TGTGCCACCAGTGATTTGCAGCGTAACTATGGCTACACCTTC.

The rearrangement uses TRBV10-3 and TRBJ2-1; 7 bases match TRBD1. CDR3 length: 14 residues. Germline V gene sequence: CDR1 ENHRY, CDR2 SYGVKD. V shed 6 bases and J 2 bases; nucleotides not matched to a gene: 4. The CDR3 sequence: CAISRDSAYNEQFF. CDR3 bases: TGTGCCATCAGCCGGGACAGCGCCTACAATGAGCAGTTCTTC.

V is TRBV5-4 and J is TRBJ2-1, with 7 bases aligning to TRBD2. CDR3 length equals 12 residues. J gave up 12 bases and V 2 bases, and 5 bases lay outside the gene matches. Germline CDR1 and CDR2: SGHNT and YYREEE (reference sequence). Here the CDR3 reads CASSLGLVGQFF. The CDR3 coding sequence is TGTGCCAGCAGCTTAGGACTAGTGGGGCAGTTCTTC.

The chain uses TRBV24-1 and TRBJ2-3; 9 bases map to TRBD1. Germline CDR1 KGHDR, CDR2 SFDVKD. CDR3 size: 17 residues. With V trimmed by 5 bases and J by 4 bases, 12 bases remained unmatched. The CDR3 loop is CATSGATDRGFADTQYF. Written as DNA, the CDR3 is TGTGCCACCAGTGGAGCCACGGACAGGGGTTTCGCAGATACGCAGTATTTT.

The chain is built from TRBV3-1 (or the pseudogene TRBV3-2) and TRBJ1-6, with a tentative D call TRBD1 (5 bases). V shed 1 base and J shed 9 bases, with 16 bases lying between them. The germline CDR1 and CDR2 sequences are LGHDT and YNNKEL (reference sequence). The CDR3 contains 16 residues. Here the CDR3 DNA reads TGTGCCAGCAGCCAAGTGGCTGGGGCCGTTAGTTCACCCCTCCACTTT. It codes for CASSQVAGAVSSPLHF.

CDR3 sequence: CASSSLTRGSRNTIYF. The DNA for the CDR3 is TGTGCCAGCAGCTCCCTCACCAGGGGGAGTAGAAACACCATATATTTT. This chain links TRBV25-1 with TRBJ1-3; 7 bases fit TRBD1. Germline values: CDR1 MGHDK, CDR2 SYGVNS. CDR3 size: 16 residues. V was pared by 6 bases and J by 5 bases, with 13 bases of the junction left unmatched.

V and J are TRBV11-2 and TRBJ1-6, with D maybe TRBD1 (5 bases). Germline CDR1 and CDR2: SGHAT and FQNNGV. Trimming took off 1 base at V and 9 bases at J, with 10 bases between the two ends. CDR3 length: 14 residues. CDR3 sequence reads: CASSLAGVSSPLHF. DNA for the CDR3: TGTGCCAGCAGCTTAGCGGGGGTGAGTTCACCCCTCCACTTT.